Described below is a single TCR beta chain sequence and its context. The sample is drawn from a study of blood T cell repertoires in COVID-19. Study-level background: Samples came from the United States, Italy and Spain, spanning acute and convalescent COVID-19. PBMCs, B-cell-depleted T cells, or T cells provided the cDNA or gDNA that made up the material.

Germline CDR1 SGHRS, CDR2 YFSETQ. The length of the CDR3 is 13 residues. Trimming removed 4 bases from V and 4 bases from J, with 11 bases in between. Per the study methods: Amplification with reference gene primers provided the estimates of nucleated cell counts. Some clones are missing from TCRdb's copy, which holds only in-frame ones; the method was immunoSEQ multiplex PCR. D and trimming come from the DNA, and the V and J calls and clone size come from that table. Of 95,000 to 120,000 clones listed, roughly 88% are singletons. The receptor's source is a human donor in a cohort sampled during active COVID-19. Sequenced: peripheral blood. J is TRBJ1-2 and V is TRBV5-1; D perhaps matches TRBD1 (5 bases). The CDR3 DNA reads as TGCGCCAGCAGCCTATGGACACCCTATGGCTACACCTTC. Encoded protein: CASSLWTPYGYTF.